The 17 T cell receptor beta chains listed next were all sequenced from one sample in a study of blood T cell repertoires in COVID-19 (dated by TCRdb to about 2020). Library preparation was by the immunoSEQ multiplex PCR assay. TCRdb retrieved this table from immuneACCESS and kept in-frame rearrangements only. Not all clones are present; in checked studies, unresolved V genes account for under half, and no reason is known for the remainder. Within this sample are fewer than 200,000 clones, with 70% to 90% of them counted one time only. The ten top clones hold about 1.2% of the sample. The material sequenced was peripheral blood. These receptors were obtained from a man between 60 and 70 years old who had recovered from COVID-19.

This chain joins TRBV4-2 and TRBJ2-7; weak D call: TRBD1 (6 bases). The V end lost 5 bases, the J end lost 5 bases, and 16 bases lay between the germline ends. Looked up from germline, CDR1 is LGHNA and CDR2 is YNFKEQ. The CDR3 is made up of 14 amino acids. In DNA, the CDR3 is TGTGCCAGCAGCAGACACTCAGGGGAGAACGAGCAGTACTTC. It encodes CASSRHSGENEQYF.

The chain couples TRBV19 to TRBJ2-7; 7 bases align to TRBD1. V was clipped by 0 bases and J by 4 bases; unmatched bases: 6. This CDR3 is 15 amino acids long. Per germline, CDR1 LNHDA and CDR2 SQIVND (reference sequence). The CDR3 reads CASSIDADRRYEQYF. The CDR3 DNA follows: TGTGCCAGTAGTATAGACGCGGACAGGCGTTACGAGCAGTACTTC. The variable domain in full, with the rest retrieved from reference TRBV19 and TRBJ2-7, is DGGITQSPKYLFRKEGQNVTLSCEQNLNHDAMYWYRQDPGQGLRLIYYSQIVNDFQKGDIAEGYSVSREKKESFPLTVTSAQKNPTAFYLCASSIDADRRYEQYFGPGTRLTVT.

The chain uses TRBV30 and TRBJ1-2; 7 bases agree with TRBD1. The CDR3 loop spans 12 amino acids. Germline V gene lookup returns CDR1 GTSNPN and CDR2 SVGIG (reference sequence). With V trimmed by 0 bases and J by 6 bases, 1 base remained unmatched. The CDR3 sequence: CAWSVGTDGYTF. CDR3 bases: TGTGCCTGGAGTGTCGGGACAGATGGCTACACCTTC. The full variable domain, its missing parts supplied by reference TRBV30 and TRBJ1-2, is SQTIHQWPATLVQPVGSPLSLECTVEGTSNPNLYWYRQAAGRGLQLLFYSVGIGQISSEVPQNLSASRPQDRQFILSSKKLLLSDSGFYLCAWSVGTDGYTFGSGTRLTVV.

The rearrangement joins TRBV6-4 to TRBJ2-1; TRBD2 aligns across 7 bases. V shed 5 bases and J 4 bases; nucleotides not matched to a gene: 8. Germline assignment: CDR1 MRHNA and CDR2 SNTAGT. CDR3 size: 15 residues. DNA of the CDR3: TGTGCCAGCAGTCCTCTGCCTAGCGGATACAATGAGCAGTTCTTC. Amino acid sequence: CASSPLPSGYNEQFF.

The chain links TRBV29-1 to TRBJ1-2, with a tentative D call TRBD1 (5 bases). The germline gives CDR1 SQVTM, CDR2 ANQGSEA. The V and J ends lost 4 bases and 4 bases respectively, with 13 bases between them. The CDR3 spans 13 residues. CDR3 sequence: CSVGRDLGYGYTF. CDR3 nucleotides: TGCAGCGTTGGCCGGGACTTAGGCTATGGCTACACCTTC.

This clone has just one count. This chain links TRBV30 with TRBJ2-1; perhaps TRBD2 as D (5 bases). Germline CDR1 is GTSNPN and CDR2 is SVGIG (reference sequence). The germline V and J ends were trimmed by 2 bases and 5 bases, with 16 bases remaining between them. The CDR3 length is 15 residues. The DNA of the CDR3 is TGTGCCTGGAGTTCAAGCCGTGGGCGGGACAATGAGCAGTTCTTC. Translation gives CAWSSSRGRDNEQFF.

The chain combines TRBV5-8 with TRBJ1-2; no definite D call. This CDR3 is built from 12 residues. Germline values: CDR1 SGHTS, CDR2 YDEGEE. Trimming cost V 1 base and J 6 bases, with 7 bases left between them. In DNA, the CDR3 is TGTGCCAGCAGCTTGTTGGCTCATGGCTACACCTTC. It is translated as CASSLLAHGYTF. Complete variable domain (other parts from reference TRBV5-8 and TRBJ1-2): EAGVTQSPTHLIKTRGQQATLRCSPISGHTSVYWYQQALGLGLQFLLWYDEGEERNRGNFPPRFSGRQFPNYSSELNVNALELEDSALYLCASSLLAHGYTFGSGTRLTVV.

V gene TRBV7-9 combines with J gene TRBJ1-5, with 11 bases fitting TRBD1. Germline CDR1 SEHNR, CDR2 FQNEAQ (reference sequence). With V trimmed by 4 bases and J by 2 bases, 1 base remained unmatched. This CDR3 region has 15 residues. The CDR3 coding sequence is TGTGCCAGCAGCTGGGGACAGGGGGGCAATCAGCCCCAGCATTTT. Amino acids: CASSWGQGGNQPQHF. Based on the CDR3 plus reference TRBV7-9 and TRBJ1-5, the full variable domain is DTGVSQNPRHKITKRGQNVTFRCDPISEHNRLYWYRQTLGQGPEFLTYFQNEAQLEKSRLLSDRFSAERPKGSFSTLEIQRTEQGDSAMYLCASSWGQGGNQPQHFGDGTRLSIL.

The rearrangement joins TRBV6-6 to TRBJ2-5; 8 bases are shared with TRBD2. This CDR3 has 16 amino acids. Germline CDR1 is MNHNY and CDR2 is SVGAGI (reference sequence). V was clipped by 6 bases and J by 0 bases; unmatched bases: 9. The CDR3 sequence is CASSPSGRGDQETQYF. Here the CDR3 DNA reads TGTGCCAGCAGCCCCTCGGGGCGGGGGGACCAAGAGACCCAGTACTTC.

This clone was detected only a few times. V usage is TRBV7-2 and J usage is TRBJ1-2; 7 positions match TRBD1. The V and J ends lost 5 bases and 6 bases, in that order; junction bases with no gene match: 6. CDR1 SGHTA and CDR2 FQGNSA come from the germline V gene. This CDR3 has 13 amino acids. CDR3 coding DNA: TGTGCCAGCAGCCTCAGGGGGAGAGATGGCTACACCTTC. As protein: CASSLRGRDGYTF.

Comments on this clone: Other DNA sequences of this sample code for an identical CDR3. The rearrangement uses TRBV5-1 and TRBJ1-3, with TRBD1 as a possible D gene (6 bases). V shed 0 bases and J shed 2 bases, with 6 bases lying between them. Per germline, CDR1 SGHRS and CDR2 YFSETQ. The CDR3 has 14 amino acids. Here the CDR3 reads CASSLGTAGNTIYF. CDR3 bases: TGCGCCAGCAGCTTGGGGACAGCTGGAAACACCATATATTTT.

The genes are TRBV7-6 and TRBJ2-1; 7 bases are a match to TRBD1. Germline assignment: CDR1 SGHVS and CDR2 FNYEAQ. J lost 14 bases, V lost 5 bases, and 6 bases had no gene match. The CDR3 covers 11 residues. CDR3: CASSRQGSEFF. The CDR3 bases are TGTGCCAGCAGCAGACAGGGTAGTGAGTTCTTC. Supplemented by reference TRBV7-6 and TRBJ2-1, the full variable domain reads GAGVSQSPRYKVTKRGQDVALRCDPISGHVSLYWYRQALGQGPEFLTYFNYEAQQDKSGLPNDRFSAERPEGSISTLTIQRTEQRDSAMYRCASSRQGSEFFGPGTRLTVL.

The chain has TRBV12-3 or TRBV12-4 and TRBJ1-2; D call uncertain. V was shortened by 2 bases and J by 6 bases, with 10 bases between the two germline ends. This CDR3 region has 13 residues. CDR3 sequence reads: CASSLRQGNGYTF. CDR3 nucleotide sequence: TGTGCCAGCAGTTTAAGACAAGGCAATGGCTACACCTTC.

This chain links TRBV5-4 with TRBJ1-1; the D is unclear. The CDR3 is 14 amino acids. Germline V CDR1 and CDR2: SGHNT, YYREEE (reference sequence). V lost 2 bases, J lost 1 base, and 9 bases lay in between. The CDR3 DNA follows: TGTGCCAGCAGCTTTTGGCATCCGAACACTGAAGCTTTCTTT. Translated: CASSFWHPNTEAFF.

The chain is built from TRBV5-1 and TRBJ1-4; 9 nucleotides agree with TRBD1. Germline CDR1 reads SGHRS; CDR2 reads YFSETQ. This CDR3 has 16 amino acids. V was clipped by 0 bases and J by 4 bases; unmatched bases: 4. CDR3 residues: CASSLAGTGINEKLFF. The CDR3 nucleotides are TGCGCCAGCAGCTTGGCAGGGACAGGGATTAATGAAAAACTGTTTTTT.

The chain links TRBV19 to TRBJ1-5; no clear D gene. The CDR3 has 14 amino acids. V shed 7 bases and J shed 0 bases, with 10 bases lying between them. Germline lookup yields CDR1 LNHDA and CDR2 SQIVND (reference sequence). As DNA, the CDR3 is TGTGCCAGTAATGCCAGGCTTAGCAATCAGCCCCAGCATTTT. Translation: CASNARLSNQPQHF. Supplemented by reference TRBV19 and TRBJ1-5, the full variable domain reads DGGITQSPKYLFRKEGQNVTLSCEQNLNHDAMYWYRQDPGQGLRLIYYSQIVNDFQKGDIAEGYSVSREKKESFPLTVTSAQKNPTAFYLCASNARLSNQPQHFGDGTRLSIL.

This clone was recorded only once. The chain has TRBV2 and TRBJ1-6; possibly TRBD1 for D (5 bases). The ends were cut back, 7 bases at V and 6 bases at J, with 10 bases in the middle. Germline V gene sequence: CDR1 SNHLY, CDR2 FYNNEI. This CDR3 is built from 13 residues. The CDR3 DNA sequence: TGTGCCAGCACGTTTCAGGGTAATTCACCCCTCCACTTT. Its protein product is CASTFQGNSPLHF.